These 10 T cell receptor beta chains came from one sample sequenced in a study of blood T cell repertoires in COVID-19. Using immunoSEQ multiplex PCR, the repertoire was profiled, and TCRdb retains in-frame clones only, with some absent. The data show 110,000 or so clones, less than 85% seen once. Sequencing input: peripheral blood. These TCRs come from a human donor in a cohort sampled during active COVID-19.

The rearrangement uses TRBV19 and TRBJ1-2, with 7 bases that match TRBD1. The CDR3 spans 15 residues. Germline V gene sequence: CDR1 LNHDA, CDR2 SQIVND (reference sequence). V dropped 8 bases and J dropped 4; count of bases not matched to a gene: 13. The CDR3 DNA reads TGTGCCAGTTCAAGCACAGGGGCGAAGGTCTATGGCTACACCTTC. Translated: CASSSTGAKVYGYTF.

The chain recombines TRBV15 with TRBJ2-3, with D perhaps TRBD1 (6 bases). V was clipped by 5 bases and J by 5 bases, with 23 bases between them. This CDR3 is 17 amino acids long. Germline loops: CDR1 LNHNV, CDR2 YYDKDF (reference sequence). The CDR3 bases are TGTGCCACCAGCGGTGCCCGAGGGGGTCCCCAGGGAGATACGCAGTATTTT. It yields the protein CATSGARGGPQGDTQYF.

V usage is TRBV7-8 and J usage is TRBJ1-3, with D possibly TRBD1 on 5 matching bases. The CDR3 spans 15 residues. CDR1 and CDR2 from the germline V gene are SGHVS and FQNEAQ. V was pared by 5 bases and J by 4 bases, with 15 bases between. Here the CDR3 DNA reads TGTGCCAGCAGCCCACAGGCGGCGGGGGGAAACACCATATATTTT. Its translation is CASSPQAAGGNTIYF.

This clone has a handful of counts. The chain links TRBV11-2 to TRBJ2-7; 7 bases line up with TRBD2. Germline CDR1 is SGHAT and CDR2 is FQNNGV. V trimming: 8 bases; J trimming: 1 base; junction bases outside the gene matches: 11. This CDR3 has 15 amino acids. The CDR3 DNA follows: TGTGCCAGCCGGGGGGTGGGCCGAGATTCCTACGAGCAGTACTTC. It is translated as CASRGVGRDSYEQYF. The entire variable domain, with the rest obtained from reference TRBV11-2 and TRBJ2-7, is as follows: EAGVAQSPRYKIIEKRQSVAFWCNPISGHATLYWYQQILGQGPKLLIQFQNNGVVDDSQLPKDRFSAERLKGVDSTLKIQPAKLEDSAVYLCASRGVGRDSYEQYFGPGTRLTVT.

V gene TRBV29-1 combines with J gene TRBJ2-3; 14 bases line up with TRBD2. Trimming at V came to 5 bases and at J to 0 bases, leaving 16 bases not matched to a gene. Germline CDR1 is SQVTM and CDR2 is ANQGSEA. This CDR3 comprises 20 residues. CDR3 in DNA: TGCAGCGTTCGAGGACTAGCGGGGGGCTGGGGCCGTTCTAGCACAGATACGCAGTATTTT. Amino acids: CSVRGLAGGWGRSSTDTQYF.

This chain connects TRBV29-1 to TRBJ2-7, with a possible D match to TRBD1 (6 bases). Looked up from germline, CDR1 is SQVTM and CDR2 is ANQGSEA. The CDR3 consists of 14 residues. V lost 2 bases and J 4 bases, leaving 15 bases between the germline ends. CDR3 nucleotide sequence: TGCAGCGTTGAAATCCCGGGCAGGGGTTACGAGCAGTACTTC. Translation: CSVEIPGRGYEQYF.

The rearrangement joins TRBV24-1 to TRBJ2-2; 9 bases match TRBD1. CDR3 length equals 18 residues. V shed 4 bases, J shed 4 bases, and the junction held 12 bases outside the gene matches. From germline, CDR1 is KGHDR and CDR2 SFDVKD. CDR3 residues: CATSEAAGTGRSTGELFF. CDR3 in DNA: TGTGCCACCAGTGAGGCGGCCGGGACAGGGAGGAGCACCGGGGAGCTGTTTTTT.

The chain combines TRBV6-5 with TRBJ1-6; 9 bases line up with TRBD1. CDR1 is MNHEY, CDR2 SVGAGI, per germline. The CDR3 is 14 amino acids. The V segment lost 10 bases and the J segment 8 bases; nucleotides outside the gene matches: 9. CDR3 in amino acids: CATRRWTGDSPLHF. In DNA, the CDR3 is TGTGCCACCCGACGGTGGACAGGGGATTCACCCCTCCACTTT.

V and J are TRBV6-6 and TRBJ1-6; the D gene is possibly TRBD1 (6 bases). CDR1 MNHNY and CDR2 SVGAGI come from the germline V gene (reference sequence). Trimming stripped 0 bases from V and 7 bases from J, with 13 bases between. The length of the CDR3 is 16 residues. The DNA of the CDR3 is TGTGCCAGCAGTTACTCCCCGGGGGGGCGGAATTCACCCCTCCACTTT. Protein product: CASSYSPGGRNSPLHF.

The chain carries TRBV5-1 and TRBJ1-4; 10 bases map to TRBD1. The CDR3 consists of 14 residues. The V segment lost 6 bases and the J segment 5 bases; nucleotides outside the gene matches: 4. The germline V gene has CDR1 SGHRS and CDR2 YFSETQ. CDR3: CASMPGQGNEKLFF. The CDR3 DNA reads TGCGCCAGCATGCCGGGACAGGGGAATGAAAAACTGTTTTTT. The full variable domain, its missing parts supplied by reference TRBV5-1 and TRBJ1-4, is KAGVTQTPRYLIKTRGQQVTLSCSPISGHRSVSWYQQTPGQGLQFLFEYFSETQRNKGNFPGRFSGRQFSNSRSEMNVSTLELGDSALYLCASMPGQGNEKLFFGSGTQLSVL.